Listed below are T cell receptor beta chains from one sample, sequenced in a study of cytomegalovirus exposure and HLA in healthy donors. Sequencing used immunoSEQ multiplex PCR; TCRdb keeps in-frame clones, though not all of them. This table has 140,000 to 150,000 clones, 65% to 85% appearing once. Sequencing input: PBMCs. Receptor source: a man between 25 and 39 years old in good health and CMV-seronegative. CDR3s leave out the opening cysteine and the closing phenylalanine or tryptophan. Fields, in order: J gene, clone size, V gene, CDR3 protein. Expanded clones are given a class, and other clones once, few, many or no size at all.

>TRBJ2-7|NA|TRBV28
ASTPRRTGGSEQY
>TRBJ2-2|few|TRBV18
ASSPLFGNSGELF
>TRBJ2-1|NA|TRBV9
ASSTSGTRYNEQF
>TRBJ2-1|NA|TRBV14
ASSQDEALPYEQF
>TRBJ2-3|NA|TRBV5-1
ASSLVAGGPSTDTQY
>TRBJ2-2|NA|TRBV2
ASSATENGELF
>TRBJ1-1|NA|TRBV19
ASSPWTGSQGAEAF
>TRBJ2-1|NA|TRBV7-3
ASSLIASGGINEQF
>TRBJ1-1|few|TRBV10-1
ASSTDRRNTEAF
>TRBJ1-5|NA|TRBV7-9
ASSQNDNYQPQH
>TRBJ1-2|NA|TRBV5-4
ASSPGGRDSNYGYT
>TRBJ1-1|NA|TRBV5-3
ARSAKGRQGDGMNTEAF
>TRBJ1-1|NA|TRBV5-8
ASSLSVATEAF
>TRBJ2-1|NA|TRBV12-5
ASGIHRDDEQF
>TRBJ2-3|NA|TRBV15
ATSSLDLTDTQY
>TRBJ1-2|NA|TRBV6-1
ASSDPDGTNYGYT
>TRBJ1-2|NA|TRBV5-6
ASSPGQGVYGYT
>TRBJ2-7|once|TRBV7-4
ASSFGHSLSYEQY
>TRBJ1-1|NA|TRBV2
ASSEDPDMRAF
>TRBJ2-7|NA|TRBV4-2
ASSQGEAGTDEQY
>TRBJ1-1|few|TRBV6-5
AVRGGRHTF
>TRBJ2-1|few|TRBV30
AWSAASGGPSNEQF
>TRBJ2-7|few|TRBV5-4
ASSATSGGYEQY
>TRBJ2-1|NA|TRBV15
ATSRGRTGGLNEQF
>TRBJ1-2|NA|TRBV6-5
ASSPTPESAGGYT
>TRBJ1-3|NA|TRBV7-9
ASSLSRTDRWNTIY
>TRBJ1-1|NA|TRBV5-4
ASSLKSGNTEAF
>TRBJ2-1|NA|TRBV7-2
ASSLAGDTYNEQF
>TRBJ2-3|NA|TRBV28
ASSFPQRGSGSLGDTQY
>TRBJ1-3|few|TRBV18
ASSPGQGTSGNTIY
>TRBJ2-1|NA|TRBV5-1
ASSLAATRGHNEQF
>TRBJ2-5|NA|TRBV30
AWGLAGVPETQY
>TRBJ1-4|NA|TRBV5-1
ASSLTGGMAEKLF
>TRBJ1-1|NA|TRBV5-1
ASSLKGQGEAF
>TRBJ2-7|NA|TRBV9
ASSVEMTSGYEQY
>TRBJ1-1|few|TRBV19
ASRDWNTEAF
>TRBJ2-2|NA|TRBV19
ATRLGLAGGLNTGELF
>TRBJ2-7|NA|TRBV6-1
AVRGSTGGYEQY
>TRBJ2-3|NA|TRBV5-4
ASSTPPGLAGGGTDTQY
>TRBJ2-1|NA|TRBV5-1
ASTISGTSGYNEQF
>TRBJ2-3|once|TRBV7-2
ASSFDRSTDTQY
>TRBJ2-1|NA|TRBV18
ASSPPQGIAGMNEQF
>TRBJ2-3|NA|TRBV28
ASSFGSGRPGDTQY
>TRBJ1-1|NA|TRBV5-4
ASSLVAGVMNTEAF
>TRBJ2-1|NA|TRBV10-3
AISPRREGPYNEQF
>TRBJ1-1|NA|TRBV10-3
AISEMRQGINTEAF
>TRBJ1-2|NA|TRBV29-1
SVPGQGLSNYGYT
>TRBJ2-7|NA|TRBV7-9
ASSPQVAGTYEQY
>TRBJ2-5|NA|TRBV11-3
ASSSAAAQETQY
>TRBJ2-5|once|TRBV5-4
ASSPGLAGGTETQY
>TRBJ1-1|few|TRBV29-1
SASRGTEAF
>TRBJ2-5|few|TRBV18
ASSPQRGSSWGEETQY
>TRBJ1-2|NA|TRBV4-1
ASSQEGRVYGYT